The rows below give T cell receptor beta chains drawn from one sample of a study of PD-L1 blockade in urothelial cancer. Method: immunoSEQ multiplex PCR; TCRdb's copy keeps in-frame clones and lacks some. The repertoire includes about 74,000 clones, roughly 90% of them detected once, and more than 3.5% sits in the top ten. This sample comprised PBMCs, obtained around atezolizumab (anti-PD-L1) treatment. The origin of the receptors is a man aged 70 or older with urothelial cancer. The CDR3 runs from the conserved cysteine through the conserved F or W. The D gene is left open where the match is weak. Size is omitted from some rows. Given values are once, few, many or a class for expanded clones.

abundance	d_gene	v_gene	j_gene	CDR3aa	CDR3nt
-	TRBD1	TRBV5-1	TRBJ2-7	CASSLSSRQGAEQYF	TGCGCCAGCAGCTTGAGTTCCCGACAGGGGGCAGAGCAGTACTTC
-	-	TRBV18	TRBJ1-2	CASSPGTDYGYTF	TGTGCCAGCTCACCGGGTACAGACTATGGCTACACCTTC
-	-	TRBV5-1	TRBJ2-5	CATKQDTQETQYF	TGCGCCACAAAACAGGATACGCAAGAGACCCAGTACTTC
-	TRBD1	TRBV18	TRBJ1-4	CASSPGGGNEKLFF	TGTGCCAGCTCACCAGGAGGGGGCAATGAAAAACTGTTTTTT
once	TRBD1	TRBV28	TRBJ1-2	CASSLTGNYGYTF	TGTGCCAGCAGCCTGACAGGGAACTATGGCTACACCTTC
-	-	TRBV5-1	TRBJ1-1	CASSHGVEAFF	TGCGCCAGCAGCCATGGAGTTGAAGCTTTCTTT
-	-	TRBV29-1	TRBJ2-7	CSVSEYYEQYF	TGCAGCGTTAGCGAGTACTACGAGCAGTACTTC
once	-	TRBV6-5	TRBJ2-1	CASSYKGINEQFF	TGTGCCAGCAGTTATAAGGGGATCAATGAGCAGTTCTTC
-	TRBD2	TRBV6-4	TRBJ2-3	CASSLTSGRSDTQYF	TGTGCCAGCAGTCTGACTAGCGGGAGGTCAGATACGCAGTATTTT
-	-	TRBV21-1	TRBJ1-3	CAASDRGDFSGNTIYF	TGTGCCGCATCCGATCGGGGGGACTTCTCTGGAAACACCATATATTTT
-	-	TRBV27	TRBJ2-1	CASSLSQGSEQFF	TGTGCCAGCAGTTTATCTCAGGGTTCCGAGCAGTTCTTC
-	TRBD2	TRBV19	TRBJ2-2	CASRSGTSGRAANTGELFF	TGTGCCAGTAGGTCCGGGACTAGCGGGAGGGCCGCGAACACCGGGGAGCTGTTTTTT
-	TRBD2	TRBV5-6	TRBJ2-2	CASSWGPSGRATDTGELFF	TGTGCCAGCAGCTGGGGGCCCAGCGGGAGGGCCACGGACACCGGGGAGCTGTTTTTT
-	TRBD2	TRBV11-2	TRBJ2-1	CASRRPGLADNEQFF	TGTGCCAGCAGGAGACCGGGACTAGCGGACAATGAGCAGTTCTTC
-	-	TRBV5-4	TRBJ2-6	CASSGELKNVLTF	TGTGCCAGCAGCGGGGAGCTAAAAAACGTCCTGACTTTC
-	TRBD2	TRBV9	TRBJ2-1	CASSALAGGVYNEQFF	TGTGCCAGCAGCGCTTTAGCGGGAGGGGTTTACAATGAGCAGTTCTTC
-	TRBD2	TRBV27	TRBJ2-7	CASRGLVGYYEQYF	TGTGCCAGCAGGGGACTAGTGGGGTACTACGAGCAGTACTTC